The clone carrying this T cell receptor (beta chain) occurred a few times. Antigen unknown. V was pared by 5 bases and J by 4 bases, with 14 bases between. The CDR3 is 13 amino acids. Germline lookup yields CDR1 SQVTM and CDR2 ANQGSEA. Unique molecular identifiers were present on cDNA, and template switching added a universal primer site. Each CDR3 protein gets one entry after TCRdb re-called the 5' RACE reads with MiXCR. Here the sample spans 1.5 million to 2 million distinct CDR3 sequences, under 35% being singletons. The record originates from a study of identical twins. Whole-study findings and limits: The authors noted that invariant MAIT and iNKT cells could partly confound zero-insertion analyses.

Sequencing was performed on cord blood. The source is a newborn girl in good health. V gene TRBV29-1 combines with J gene TRBJ1-2, with unresolved D. CDR3 protein: CSVLPRPSYGYTF. Here the CDR3 DNA reads TGCAGCGTTCTCCCCCGGCCTAGCTATGGCTACACCTTC.